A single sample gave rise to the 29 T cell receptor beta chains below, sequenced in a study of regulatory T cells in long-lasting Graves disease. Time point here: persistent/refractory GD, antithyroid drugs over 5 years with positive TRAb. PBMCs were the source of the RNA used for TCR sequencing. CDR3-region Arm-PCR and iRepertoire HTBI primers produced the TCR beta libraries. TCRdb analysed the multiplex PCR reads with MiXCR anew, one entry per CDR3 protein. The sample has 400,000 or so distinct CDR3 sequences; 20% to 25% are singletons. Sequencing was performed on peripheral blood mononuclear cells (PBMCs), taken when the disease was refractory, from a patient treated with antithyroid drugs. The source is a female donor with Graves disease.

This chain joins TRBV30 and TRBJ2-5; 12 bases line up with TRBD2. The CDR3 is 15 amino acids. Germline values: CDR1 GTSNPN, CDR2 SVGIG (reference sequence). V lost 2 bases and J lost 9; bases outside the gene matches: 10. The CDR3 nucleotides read TGTGCCTGGAGTCGGCTAGCGGGAGGGCCGTCGGCCCAGTACTTC. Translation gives CAWSRLAGGPSAQYF.

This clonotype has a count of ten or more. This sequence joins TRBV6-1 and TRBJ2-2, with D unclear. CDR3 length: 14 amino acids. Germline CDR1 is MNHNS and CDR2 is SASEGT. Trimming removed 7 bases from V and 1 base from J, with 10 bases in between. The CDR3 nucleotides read TGTGCCAGCAACCCGCGACAGAACACCGGGGAGCTGTTTTTT. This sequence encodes CASNPRQNTGELFF.

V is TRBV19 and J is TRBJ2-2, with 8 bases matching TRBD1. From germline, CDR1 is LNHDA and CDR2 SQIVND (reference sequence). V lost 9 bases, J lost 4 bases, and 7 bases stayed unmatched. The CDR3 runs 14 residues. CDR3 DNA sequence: TGTGCCAGCACGCAGGGGGCGAGCACCGGGGAGCTGTTTTTT. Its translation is CASTQGASTGELFF.

In nucleotides, the CDR3 is TGTGCCAGCAAGGCTAGCGACATCTACAATGAGCAGTTCTTC. Its translation is CASKASDIYNEQFF. The chain couples TRBV2 to TRBJ2-1; tentatively, D is TRBD2 (6 bases). This CDR3 comprises 14 residues. Deletions cut 7 bases from V and 3 bases from J, with 13 bases between. Per germline, CDR1 SNHLY and CDR2 FYNNEI. Supplemented by reference TRBV2 and TRBJ2-1, the full variable domain reads EPEVTQTPSHQVTQMGQEVILRCVPISNHLYFYWYRQILGQKVEFLVSFYNNEISEKSEIFDDQFSVERPDGSNFTLKIRSTKLEDSAMYFCASKASDIYNEQFFGPGTRLTVL.

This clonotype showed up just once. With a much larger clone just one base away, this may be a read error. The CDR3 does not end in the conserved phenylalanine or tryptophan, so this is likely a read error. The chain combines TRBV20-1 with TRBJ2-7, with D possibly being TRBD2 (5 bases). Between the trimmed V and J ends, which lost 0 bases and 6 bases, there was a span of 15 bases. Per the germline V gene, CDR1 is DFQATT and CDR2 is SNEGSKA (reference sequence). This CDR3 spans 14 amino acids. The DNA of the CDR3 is TGCAGTGCTAGAGACCACGGGGTCTCCGGCGAGCAGTACTCC. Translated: CSARDHGVSGEQYS.

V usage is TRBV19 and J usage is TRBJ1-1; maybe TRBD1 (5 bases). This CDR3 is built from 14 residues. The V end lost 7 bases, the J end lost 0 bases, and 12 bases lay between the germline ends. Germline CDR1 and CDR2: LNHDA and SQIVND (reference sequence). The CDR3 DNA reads TGTGCCAGTATTCATAAGGGGATGAACACTGAAGCTTTCTTT. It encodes CASIHKGMNTEAFF.

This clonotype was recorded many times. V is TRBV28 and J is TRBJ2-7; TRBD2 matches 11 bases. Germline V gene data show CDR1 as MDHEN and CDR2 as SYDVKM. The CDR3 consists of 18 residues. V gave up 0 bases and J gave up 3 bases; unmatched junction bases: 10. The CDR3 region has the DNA TGTGCCAGCAGTTTATGGAAGCACCAACTAGCGGGAGTCTACGAGCAGTACTTC. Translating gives CASSLWKHQLAGVYEQYF.

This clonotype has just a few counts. CDR3 DNA sequence: TGCAGTGCCCAAACGGCGAATGAAAAACTGTTTTTT. It is translated as CSAQTANEKLFF. The genes are TRBV20-1 and TRBJ1-4, with unresolved D. Germline values: CDR1 DFQATT, CDR2 SNEGSKA (reference sequence). V was clipped by 6 bases and J by 5 bases, with 10 bases between them. This CDR3 spans 12 amino acids.

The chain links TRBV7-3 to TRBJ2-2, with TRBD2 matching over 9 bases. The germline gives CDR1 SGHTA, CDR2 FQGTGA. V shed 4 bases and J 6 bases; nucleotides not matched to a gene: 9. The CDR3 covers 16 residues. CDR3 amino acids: CASSYLRVAGAGELFF. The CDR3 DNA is TGTGCCAGCAGCTACCTTCGGGTAGCGGGAGCCGGGGAGCTGTTTTTT.

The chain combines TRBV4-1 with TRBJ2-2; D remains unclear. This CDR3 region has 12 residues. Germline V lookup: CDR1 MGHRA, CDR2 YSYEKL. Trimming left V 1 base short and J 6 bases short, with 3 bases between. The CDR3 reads CASSQVPGELFF. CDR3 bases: TGCGCCAGCAGCCAAGTACCCGGGGAGCTGTTTTTT.

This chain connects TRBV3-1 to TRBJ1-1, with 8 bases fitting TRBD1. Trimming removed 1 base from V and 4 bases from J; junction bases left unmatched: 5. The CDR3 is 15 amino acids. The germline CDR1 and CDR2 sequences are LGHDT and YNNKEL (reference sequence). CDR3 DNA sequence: TGTGCCAGCAGCCAAGGGGCCACAGGGGGCACTGAAGCTTTCTTT. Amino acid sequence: CASSQGATGGTEAFF.

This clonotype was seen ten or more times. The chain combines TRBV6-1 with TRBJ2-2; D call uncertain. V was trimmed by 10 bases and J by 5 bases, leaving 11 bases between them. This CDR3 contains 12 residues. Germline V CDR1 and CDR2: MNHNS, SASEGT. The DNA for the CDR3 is TGTGCCACCGCTAGTCAAACCGGGGAGCTGTTTTTT. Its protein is CATASQTGELFF.

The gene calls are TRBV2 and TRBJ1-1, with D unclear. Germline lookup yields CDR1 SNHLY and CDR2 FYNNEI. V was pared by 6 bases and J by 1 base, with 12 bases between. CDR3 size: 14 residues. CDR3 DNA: TGTGCCAGCAGCTTACCCCCCCCGAACACTGAAGCTTTCTTT. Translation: CASSLPPPNTEAFF.

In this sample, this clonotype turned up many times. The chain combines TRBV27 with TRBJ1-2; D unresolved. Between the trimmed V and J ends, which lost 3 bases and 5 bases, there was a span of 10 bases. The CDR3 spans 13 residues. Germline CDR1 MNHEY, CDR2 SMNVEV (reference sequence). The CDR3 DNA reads TGTGCCAGCAGTTTTGGTGGAGAATATGGCTACACCTTC. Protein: CASSFGGEYGYTF.

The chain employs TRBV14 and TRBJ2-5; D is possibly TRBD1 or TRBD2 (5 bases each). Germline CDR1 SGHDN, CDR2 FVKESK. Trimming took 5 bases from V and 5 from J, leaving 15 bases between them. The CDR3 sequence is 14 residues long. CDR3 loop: CASSGTFRGETQYF. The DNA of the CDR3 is TGTGCCAGCAGCGGGACCTTCAGAGGGGAGACCCAGTACTTC.

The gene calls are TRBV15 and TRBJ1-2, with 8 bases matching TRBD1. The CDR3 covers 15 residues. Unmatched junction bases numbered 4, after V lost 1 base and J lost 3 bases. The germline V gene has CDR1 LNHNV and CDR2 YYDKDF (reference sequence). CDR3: CATSRGQGRDYGYTF. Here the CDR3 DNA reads TGTGCCACCAGCAGAGGACAGGGGAGGGACTATGGCTACACCTTC.

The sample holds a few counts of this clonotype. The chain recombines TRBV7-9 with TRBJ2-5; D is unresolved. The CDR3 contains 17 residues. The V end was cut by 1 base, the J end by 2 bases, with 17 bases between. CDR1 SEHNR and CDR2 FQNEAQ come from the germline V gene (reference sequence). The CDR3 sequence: CASSLVWFGMKQETQYF. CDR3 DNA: TGTGCCAGCAGCTTAGTTTGGTTCGGCATGAAACAAGAGACCCAGTACTTC.

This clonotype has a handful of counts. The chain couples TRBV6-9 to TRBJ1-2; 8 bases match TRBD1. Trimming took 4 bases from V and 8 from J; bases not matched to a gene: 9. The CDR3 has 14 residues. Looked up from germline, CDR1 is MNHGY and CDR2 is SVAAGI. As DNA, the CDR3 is TGTGCCAGCAGTTCGGGACAGGTCCATTACGGCTACACCTTC. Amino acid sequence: CASSSGQVHYGYTF.

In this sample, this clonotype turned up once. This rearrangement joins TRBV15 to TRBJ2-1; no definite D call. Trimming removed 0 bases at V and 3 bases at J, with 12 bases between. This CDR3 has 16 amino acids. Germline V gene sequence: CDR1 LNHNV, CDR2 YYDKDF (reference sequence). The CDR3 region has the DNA TGTGCCACCAGCAGAGATCTTAGCTCTATCTACAATGAGCAGTTCTTC. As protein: CATSRDLSSIYNEQFF. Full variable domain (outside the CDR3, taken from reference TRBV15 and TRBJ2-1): DAMVIQNPRYQVTQFGKPVTLSCSQTLNHNVMYWYQQKSSQAPKLLFHYYDKDFNNEADTPDNFQSRRPNTSFCFLDIRSPGLGDTAMYLCATSRDLSSIYNEQFFGPGTRLTVL.

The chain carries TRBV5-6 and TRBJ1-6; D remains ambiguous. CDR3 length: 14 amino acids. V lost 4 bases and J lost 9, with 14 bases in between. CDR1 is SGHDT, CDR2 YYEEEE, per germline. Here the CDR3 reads CASSNGVVGSPLHF. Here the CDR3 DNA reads TGTGCCAGCAGCAATGGGGTTGTGGGTTCACCCCTCCACTTT.

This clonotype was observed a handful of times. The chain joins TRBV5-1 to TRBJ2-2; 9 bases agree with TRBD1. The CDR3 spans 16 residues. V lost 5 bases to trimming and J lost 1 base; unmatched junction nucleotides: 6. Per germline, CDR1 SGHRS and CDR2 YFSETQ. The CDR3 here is CASRIGQGWNTGELFF. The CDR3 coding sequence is TGCGCCAGCAGAATTGGACAGGGGTGGAACACCGGGGAGCTGTTTTTT.

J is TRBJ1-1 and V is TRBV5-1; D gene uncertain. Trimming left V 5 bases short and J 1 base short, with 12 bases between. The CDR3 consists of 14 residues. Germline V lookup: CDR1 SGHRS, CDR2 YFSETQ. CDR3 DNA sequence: TGCGCCAGCAGAAGAGGGCTCACGAACACTGAAGCTTTCTTT. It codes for CASRRGLTNTEAFF.

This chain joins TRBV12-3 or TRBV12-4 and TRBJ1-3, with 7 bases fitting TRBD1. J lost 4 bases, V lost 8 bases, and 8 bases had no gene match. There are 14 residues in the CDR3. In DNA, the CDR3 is TGTGCCAGCCGGCGGACAGGTCCGGGAAACACCATATATTTT. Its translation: CASRRTGPGNTIYF.

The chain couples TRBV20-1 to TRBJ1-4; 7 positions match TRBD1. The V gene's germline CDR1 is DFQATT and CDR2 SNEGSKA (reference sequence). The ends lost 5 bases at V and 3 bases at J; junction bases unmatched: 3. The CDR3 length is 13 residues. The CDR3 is CSADRVSNEKLFF. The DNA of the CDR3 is TGCAGTGCTGACAGGGTCTCTAATGAAAAACTGTTTTTT.

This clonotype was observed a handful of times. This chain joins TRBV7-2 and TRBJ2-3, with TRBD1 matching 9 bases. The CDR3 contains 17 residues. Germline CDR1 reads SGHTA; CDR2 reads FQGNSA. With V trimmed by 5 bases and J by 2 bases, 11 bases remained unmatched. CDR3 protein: CASSRSRWDRVTDTQYF. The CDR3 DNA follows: TGTGCCAGCAGCCGATCCCGGTGGGACAGGGTCACAGATACGCAGTATTTT.

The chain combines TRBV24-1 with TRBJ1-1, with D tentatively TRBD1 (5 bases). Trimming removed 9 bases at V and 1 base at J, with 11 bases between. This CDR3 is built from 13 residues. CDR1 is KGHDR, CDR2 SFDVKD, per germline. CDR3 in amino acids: CATRRGPNTEAFF. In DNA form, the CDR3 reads TGTGCCACCCGAAGGGGACCGAACACTGAAGCTTTCTTT.

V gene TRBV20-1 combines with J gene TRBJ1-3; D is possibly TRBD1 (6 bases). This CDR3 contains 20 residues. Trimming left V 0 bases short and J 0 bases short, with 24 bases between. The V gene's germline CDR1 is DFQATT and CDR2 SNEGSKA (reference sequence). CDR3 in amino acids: CSARDNDRSKILSSGNTIYF. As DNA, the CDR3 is TGCAGTGCTAGAGATAACGACAGGAGTAAAATCCTAAGCTCTGGAAACACCATATATTTT.

The DNA for the CDR3 is TGTGCCAGCAGTTTCACTACCCGGGCCAGCACAGATACGCAGTATTTT. Its translation: CASSFTTRASTDTQYF. This chain uses TRBV28 with TRBJ2-3, with unresolved D. The V gene lost 3 bases and the J gene lost 0 bases, with 13 bases spanning the gap. There are 16 residues in the CDR3. Germline V lookup: CDR1 MDHEN, CDR2 SYDVKM.

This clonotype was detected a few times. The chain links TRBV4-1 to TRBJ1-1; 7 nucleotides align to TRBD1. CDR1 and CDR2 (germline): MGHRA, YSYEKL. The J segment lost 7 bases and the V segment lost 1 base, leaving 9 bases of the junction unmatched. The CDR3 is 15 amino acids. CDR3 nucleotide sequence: TGCGCCAGCAGCCAAGTAGGAGGGGGCGCAGGTGAAGCTTTCTTT. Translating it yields CASSQVGGGAGEAFF.